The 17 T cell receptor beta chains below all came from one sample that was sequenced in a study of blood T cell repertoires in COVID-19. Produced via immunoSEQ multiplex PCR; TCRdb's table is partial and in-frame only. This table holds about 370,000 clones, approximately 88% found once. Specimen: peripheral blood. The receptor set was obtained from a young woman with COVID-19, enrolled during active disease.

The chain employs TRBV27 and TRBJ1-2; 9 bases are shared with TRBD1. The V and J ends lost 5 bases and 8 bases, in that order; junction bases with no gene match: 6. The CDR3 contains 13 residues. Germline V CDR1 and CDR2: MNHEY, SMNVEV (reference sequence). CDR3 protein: CASSLGQGIGYTF. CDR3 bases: TGTGCCAGCAGTCTGGGACAGGGAATCGGCTACACCTTC.

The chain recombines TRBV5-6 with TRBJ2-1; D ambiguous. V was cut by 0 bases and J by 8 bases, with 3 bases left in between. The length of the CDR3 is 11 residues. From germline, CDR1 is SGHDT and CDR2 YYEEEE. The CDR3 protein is CASSLVDEQFF. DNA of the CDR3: TGTGCCAGCAGCTTGGTCGATGAGCAGTTCTTC.

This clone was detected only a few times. CDR3 region: CASGLVRDRGHLETQYF. As DNA, the CDR3 is TGTGCTAGTGGTTTGGTACGGGACAGGGGGCATTTGGAGACCCAGTACTTC. The genes are TRBV12-5 and TRBJ2-5; 12 nucleotides line up with TRBD1. This CDR3 region has 17 residues. Trimming at V came to 0 bases and at J to 5 bases, leaving 7 bases not matched to a gene. Looked up from germline, CDR1 is LGHNT and CDR2 is FRNRAP. The complete variable domain, with remaining parts taken from reference TRBV12-5 and TRBJ2-5, reads DARVTQTPRHKVTEMGQEVTMRCQPILGHNTVFWYRQTMMQGLELLAYFRNRAPLDDSGMPKDRFSAEMPDATLATLKIQPSEPRDSAVYFCASGLVRDRGHLETQYFGPGTRLLVL.

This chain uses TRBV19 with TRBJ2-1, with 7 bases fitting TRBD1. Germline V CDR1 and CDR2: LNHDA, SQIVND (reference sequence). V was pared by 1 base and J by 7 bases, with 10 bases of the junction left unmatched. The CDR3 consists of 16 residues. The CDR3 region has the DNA TGTGCCAGTAGTATAGTTCGCACAGGGGTTGGGAATGAGCAGTTCTTC. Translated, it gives CASSIVRTGVGNEQFF.

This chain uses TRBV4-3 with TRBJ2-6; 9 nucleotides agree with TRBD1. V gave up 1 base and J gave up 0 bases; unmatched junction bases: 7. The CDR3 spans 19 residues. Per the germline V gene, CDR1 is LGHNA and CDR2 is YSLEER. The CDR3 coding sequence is TGCGCCAGCAGCCAAGGTGGGACAGGGTTGCTCTCTGGGGCCAACGTCCTGACTTTC. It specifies CASSQGGTGLLSGANVLTF.

CDR3 sequence: CASSSRVGETQYF. CDR3 nucleotide sequence: TGCGCCAGCAGCTCCAGGGTGGGCGAGACCCAGTACTTC. The chain employs TRBV5-1 and TRBJ2-5; D possibly corresponds to TRBD1 (5 bases). Trimming removed 3 bases at V and 5 bases at J, with 11 bases between. This CDR3 has 13 amino acids. From germline, CDR1 is SGHRS and CDR2 YFSETQ.

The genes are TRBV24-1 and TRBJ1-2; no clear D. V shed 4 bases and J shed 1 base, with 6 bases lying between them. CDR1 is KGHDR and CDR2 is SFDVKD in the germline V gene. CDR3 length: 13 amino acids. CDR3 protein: CATSDQNNYGYTF. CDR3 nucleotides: TGTGCCACCAGTGACCAGAATAACTATGGCTACACCTTC.

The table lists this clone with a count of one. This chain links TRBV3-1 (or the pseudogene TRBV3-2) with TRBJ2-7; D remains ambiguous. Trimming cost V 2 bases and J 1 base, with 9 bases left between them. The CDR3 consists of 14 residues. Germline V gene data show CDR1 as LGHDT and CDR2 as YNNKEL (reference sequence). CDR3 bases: TGTGCCAGCAGCCAATCAGTCTTATCCTACGAGCAGTACTTC. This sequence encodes CASSQSVLSYEQYF.

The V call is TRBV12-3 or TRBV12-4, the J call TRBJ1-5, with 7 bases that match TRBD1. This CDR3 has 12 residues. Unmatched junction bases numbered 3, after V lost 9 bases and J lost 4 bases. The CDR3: CASQQGNQPQHF. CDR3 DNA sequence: TGTGCCAGTCAACAGGGGAATCAGCCCCAGCATTTT.

CDR3 residues: CASSQGTRYYGYTF. CDR3 sequence (DNA): TGCGCCAGCAGCCAAGGGACACGATACTATGGCTACACCTTC. The chain uses TRBV4-1 and TRBJ1-2; a possible D gene is TRBD1 (5 bases). CDR1 is MGHRA, CDR2 YSYEKL, per germline. The CDR3 has 14 amino acids. The V and J ends lost 1 base and 3 bases respectively, with 9 bases between them.

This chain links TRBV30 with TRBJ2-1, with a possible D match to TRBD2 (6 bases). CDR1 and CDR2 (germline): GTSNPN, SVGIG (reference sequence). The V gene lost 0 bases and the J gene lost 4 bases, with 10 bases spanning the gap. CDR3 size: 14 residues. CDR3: CAWSVGAGYNEQFF. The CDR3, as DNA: TGTGCCTGGAGTGTAGGCGCGGGGTACAATGAGCAGTTCTTC.

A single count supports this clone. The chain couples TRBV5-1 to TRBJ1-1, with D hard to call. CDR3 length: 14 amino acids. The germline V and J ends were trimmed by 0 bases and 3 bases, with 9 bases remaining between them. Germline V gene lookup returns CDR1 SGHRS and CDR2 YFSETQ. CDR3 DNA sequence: TGCGCCAGCAGCTTGGAACACAGATACACTGAAGCTTTCTTT. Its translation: CASSLEHRYTEAFF.

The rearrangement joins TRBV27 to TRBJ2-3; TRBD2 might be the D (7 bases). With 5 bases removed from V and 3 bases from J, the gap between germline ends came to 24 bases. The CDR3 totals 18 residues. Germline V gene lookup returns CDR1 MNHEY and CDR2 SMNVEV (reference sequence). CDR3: CASSPTGTTLRGTDTQYF. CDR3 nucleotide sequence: TGTGCCAGCAGTCCCACAGGGACCACACTGCGGGGGACAGATACGCAGTATTTT.

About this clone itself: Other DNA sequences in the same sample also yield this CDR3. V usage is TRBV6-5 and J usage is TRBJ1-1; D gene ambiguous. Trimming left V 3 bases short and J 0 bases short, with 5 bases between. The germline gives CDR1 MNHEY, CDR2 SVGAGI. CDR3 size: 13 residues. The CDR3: CASSYRVNTEAFF. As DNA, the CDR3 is TGTGCCAGCAGTTATCGGGTGAACACTGAAGCTTTCTTT.

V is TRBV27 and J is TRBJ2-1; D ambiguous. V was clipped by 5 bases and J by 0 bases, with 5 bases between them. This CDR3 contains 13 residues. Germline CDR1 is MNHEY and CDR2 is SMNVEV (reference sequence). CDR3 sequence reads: CASSVYSYNEQFF. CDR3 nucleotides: TGTGCCAGCAGTGTTTACTCCTACAATGAGCAGTTCTTC.

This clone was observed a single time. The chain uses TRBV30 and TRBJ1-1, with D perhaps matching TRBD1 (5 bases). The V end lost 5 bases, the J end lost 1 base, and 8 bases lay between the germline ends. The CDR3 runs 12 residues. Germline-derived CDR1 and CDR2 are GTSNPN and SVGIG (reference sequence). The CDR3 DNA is TGTGCCTGGGGCGACAGGAACACTGAAGCTTTCTTT. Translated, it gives CAWGDRNTEAFF.

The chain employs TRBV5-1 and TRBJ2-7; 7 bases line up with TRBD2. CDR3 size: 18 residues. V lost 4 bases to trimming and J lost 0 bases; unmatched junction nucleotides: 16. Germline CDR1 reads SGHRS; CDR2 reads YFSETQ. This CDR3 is CASSQGPSGTTTSYEQYF. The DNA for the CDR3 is TGCGCCAGCAGCCAAGGGCCATCCGGGACTACCACCTCCTACGAGCAGTACTTC.